This entry is about one T cell receptor (beta chain). Its antigen has not been determined. There are no base qualities to consult, and no much larger clone falls within one base. Counted from cysteine to phenylalanine, this CDR3 has 15 amino acids. CDR3 DNA only is kept here, 45 bases in frame from base 1. V is pared back by 2 bases and J by 6 bases, with 15 bases lying between the germline termini. CDR1 and CDR2 were assigned from the germline V gene as MNHEY and SVGAGI. Healthy HIV-negative adults with no recently reported acute infections or vaccinations were included as donors. Only Caucasian adults living in Nashville, Tennessee, USA were represented among the donors. CD4+ T cells were enriched by magnetic negative selection; naive cells were then positively selected on CD45RA, and the negative fraction formed the memory subset. After blood collection by leukapheresis, PBMCs were isolated using Ficoll-Histopaque density gradient centrifugation and then cryopreserved in the vapor phase of liquid nitrogen. Analytical flow cytometry was used to check the purity and quantity of each magnetically sorted T cell population. Genomic DNA was isolated from each sorted fraction and quantified by UV absorbance on a Nanodrop 2000c.

TCR CDR3 regions were amplified from genomic DNA by multiplex PCR using the deep immunoSEQ assay. For each cell subset, the extracted genomic DNA was distributed evenly across all wells of several immunoSEQ 96-well plates, and each plate served as one replicate. For sorted subsets, approximately 190 ng of genomic DNA, equivalent to about 30,000 T cell genomes, went into each replicate PCR. Purified libraries were measured with a Qubit 3.0 fluorometer, size-checked on a Bioanalyzer 2100, and measured again with the KAPA Library Quantification kit. Every immunoSEQ 96-well plate was sequenced on a separate single-read 150-cycle Illumina NextSeq 550 flow cell. The authors processed their data as follows. Because only junctional sequences without quality scores were contained in the immunoSEQ output, filtering matching that applied to full-length reads could not be performed. To assign V/J genes and CDR3, sequences were annotated using PyIR, a Python wrapper for IgBLAST v1.9, with IMGT germline references. Any read was removed if the V/J assignment was weak (E-value above 1e-6), the CDR3 was missing, or the read contained stop codons, out-of-frame junctions, or ambiguous translated residues. V3J clonotypes were defined by identical inferred V gene, J gene, and CDR3 amino acid sequence. To compute the percentage overlap between repertoires, the number of shared unique clonotypes was divided by the size of the smaller repertoire. RTK rarefaction, the Chao1 estimator, and Recon v2.1 estimates of unobserved clonotypes were used to assess repertoire richness. For all TCRbeta clonotypes obtained by the gDNA method from a few donors, generation probabilities were computed with OLGA. TCRdb mirrors the immuneACCESS table, restricted to in-frame sequences. Some clones are absent from its copies; in checked studies, under half trace to an unresolved V gene, and the reason for the others is unknown. The V and J calls and clone size come from that table; D and trimming were worked out from the DNA. For this sample there are some 2,500,000 clones; 85% to 95% appear just once. Of the sample, approximately 0.41% falls within the top ten clones.

The data were obtained in a study of shared clonotypes between healthy human individuals (dated by TCRdb to the early 2020s). Study-wide context: The cohort included three men and a couple of women between 18 and 49 years of age. For each donor, CD4 naive and CD4 memory were each run on three plates, CD8 naive on two plates, and CD8 memory on one plate. The study deeply sequenced blood TCR repertoires of roughly five healthy adults to estimate repertoire size and the extent of clonotype sharing between individuals. To increase sequencing depth and limit assay-specific biases, different laboratories used diverse techniques to prepare libraries and sequence TCR repertoires. Leukapheresis yielded between about 0.85 and 10 billion PBMCs per donor.

Overall results and qualifications from the work: Pairwise subsampling led to the expectation that sequencing depth would affect the degree of clonotype sharing among donors. Even with the large sequencing depth, rarefaction of the sorted-subset datasets indicated that sequencing was incomplete. Sampling was restricted to blood, and TCR repertoires in tissues likely differ from the TCR repertoires found in blood. Larger estimated clonotype richness was generally found for naive subsets than for memory subsets. Compared with non-shared clonotypes, the clonotypes found in all four sorted-subset donors had higher generation probabilities. When a handful of donors were compared, the shared fraction of clonotypes was roughly 5% for naive CD4, more than 3% for naive CD8, roughly 2.3% for memory CD4, and under 0.5% for memory CD8. Because the study included only a small number of donors, the genetic and exposure-history diversity represented was limited.

The source is a man between 18 and 35 years old in good health. Some clones in this sample may be carry-over from other donors' samples. Recombination linked TRBV6-5 to TRBJ2-3; the D gene cannot be named for sure. Material: naive CD4+ T cells from PBMCs. In the paper's terms, the cell subset or site label means: CD45RA+ positively selected. The DNA reads TGTGCCAGCAGTTACGGGCGGCCCCGGGTTGATACGCAGTATTTT. It is translated as CASSYGRPRVDTQYF.